A selection of T cell receptor beta chains follows, all from one sample in a study of T cell responses to AZD1222 COVID-19 vaccine. Here immunoSEQ multiplex PCR was the method, and the copy in TCRdb shows in-frame clones only, minus some. The sample consists of some 150,000 clones, approximately 85% of them appearing once. The material sequenced was peripheral blood, taken on day 0 of AZD1222 vaccination. All receptors come from an adult in good health. The CDR3 runs from the conserved cysteine through the conserved F or W. A D gene is named only where the DNA matches it firmly. Size tells how often a clone was seen (once, few, many) or the class of an expanded clone, and some rows leave it out.

clone size,V gene,D gene,J gene,CDR3 DNA,CDR3 protein
few,TRBV6-5,.,TRBJ2-5,TGTGCCAGCAGTTACTCCGGACTCGAGACCCAGTACTTC,CASSYSGLETQYF
.,TRBV18,.,TRBJ1-6,TGTGCCAGCTCACCGGACTCGAGGGATTCACCCCTCCACTTT,CASSPDSRDSPLHF
.,TRBV14,.,TRBJ2-5,TGTGCCAGCAGCCGAGATGGGGCCCAGTACTTC,CASSRDGAQYF
.,TRBV15,.,TRBJ1-1,TGTGCCACCAGCAGAGGCGGGTCCATGAACACTGAAGCTTTCTTT,CATSRGGSMNTEAFF
.,TRBV30,.,TRBJ1-3,TGTGCCGGATACAGGCTCAACACCATATATTTT,CAGYRLNTIYF
.,TRBV10-3,.,TRBJ2-2,TGTGCCATCAGTGATCCGAAGGAGGAGGAGCTGTTTTTT,CAISDPKEEELFF
.,TRBV27,.,TRBJ2-1,TGTGCCAGCAGTCCACGGGGTTTCTACAATGAGCAGTTCTTC,CASSPRGFYNEQFF
once,TRBV6-5,TRBD2,TRBJ2-1,TGTGCCAGCAGTTACGGGACTAGCGGGAACCATGAGCAGTTCTTC,CASSYGTSGNHEQFF
.,TRBV5-1,.,TRBJ1-2,TGCGCCAGCCGTCCGAGGGGGGGCTTACAAGATGGCTACACCTTC,CASRPRGGLQDGYTF
.,TRBV18,.,TRBJ2-4,TGTGCCAGCTCAACAAAGGACAGATCTAGCCCCGTTGAAGCCAAAAACATTCAGTACTTC,CASSTKDRSSPVEAKNIQYF
.,TRBV27,.,TRBJ2-1,TGTGCCAGCAGTCCCTGGGGGGTCCCCGGGGATGAGCAGTTCTTC,CASSPWGVPGDEQFF
.,TRBV4-2,TRBD2,TRBJ2-5,TGTGCCAGCAGCCCAGGCCGGGGACTAGCGGGAGGAATAAGAGAGACCCAGTACTTC,CASSPGRGLAGGIRETQYF
.,TRBV4-2,.,TRBJ1-1,TGTGCCAGCAGCCAAGACGTGGTAGGGGCGCCCAGAGCTTTCTTT,CASSQDVVGAPRAFF
.,TRBV24-1,TRBD1,TRBJ1-5,TGTGCCACCAGTGATACAGGGGACCCTATCCCTCAGCATTTT,CATSDTGDPIPQHF
few,TRBV5-1,.,TRBJ1-3,TGCGCCAGCAGCTTGAACGCCGCCGGGGGTGGAAACACCATATATTTT,CASSLNAAGGGNTIYF
.,TRBV7-9,.,TRBJ1-2,TGTGCCAGCAGCCCCCGTCTCTCAATGTTAGGACCCTATGGCTACACCTTC,CASSPRLSMLGPYGYTF
.,TRBV28,TRBD1,TRBJ2-5,TGTGCCAGCAGTCTCCCGGGACAGGGGCGTTTGGAGACCCAGTACTTC,CASSLPGQGRLETQYF
.,TRBV20-1,.,TRBJ2-3,TGCAGTGCTAAAACAGGGGATACGCAGTATTTT,CSAKTGDTQYF
.,TRBV19,.,TRBJ1-2,TGTGCCAGTAGGTCGACAGCCTCCTTGAGCTACACCTTC,CASRSTASLSYTF
.,TRBV9,.,TRBJ1-1,TGTGCCAGCAGCGTAAAAGGGGCGCAGACTGAAGCTTTCTTT,CASSVKGAQTEAFF
.,TRBV3-1/TRBV3-2,.,TRBJ1-2,TGTGCCAGCAGCCAAAACGGCAGGTCTGGTGGCTACACCTTC,CASSQNGRSGGYTF
.,TRBV5-1,.,TRBJ1-4,TGCGCCAGCAGCCCAGGGACGGGGGAAAAACTGTTTTTT,CASSPGTGEKLFF
.,TRBV11-2,.,TRBJ2-7,TGTGCCAGCAGCTTAGGATCGCCCTACGAGCAGTACTTC,CASSLGSPYEQYF
.,TRBV5-1,TRBD1,TRBJ1-2,TGCGCCAGCAGCGCTCTTGGGACAGGGGGCGAGGGTGGCTACACCTTC,CASSALGTGGEGGYTF
.,TRBV28,.,TRBJ1-4,TGTGCCAGCAGTCTCCAACAGGTCGTGGGCGAAAAACTGTTTTTT,CASSLQQVVGEKLFF
.,TRBV5-6,TRBD1,TRBJ2-2,TGTGCCAGCCAACAGGGGGCCAACACCGGGGAGCTGTTTTTT,CASQQGANTGELFF
.,TRBV24-1,.,TRBJ2-1,TGTGCCACCAGTGGGACCTCCTACAATGAGCAGTTCTTC,CATSGTSYNEQFF
.,TRBV5-1,.,TRBJ2-7,TGCGCCAGCAGCTTGGGTGGGAGAACGACTTACGAGCAGTACTTC,CASSLGGRTTYEQYF
.,TRBV2,.,TRBJ2-5,TGTGCCAGCAGTGCCTTCCAAGAGACCCAGTACTTC,CASSAFQETQYF
.,TRBV30,.,TRBJ1-1,TGTGCCTGGAGGGTAGGGGTGAACACTGAAGCTTTCTTT,CAWRVGVNTEAFF
.,TRBV4-2,TRBD2,TRBJ2-1,TGTGCCAGCAGCCGCGCCGGGGGGGAACCCTACAATGAGCAGTTCTTC,CASSRAGGEPYNEQFF
.,TRBV4-2,.,TRBJ2-1,TGTGCCAGCAGCCAAGATTTCGGGGTTTTGTCCTACAATGAGCAGTTCTTC,CASSQDFGVLSYNEQFF
once,TRBV5-4,TRBD1,TRBJ2-7,TGTGCCAGCAGCTTAAGACAGGGGCCATCCTACGAGCAGTACTTC,CASSLRQGPSYEQYF
.,TRBV4-2,TRBD1,TRBJ1-2,TGTGCCAGCAGCCAAGATGAATCTCAGGGGGCGTATGGCTACACCTTC,CASSQDESQGAYGYTF
.,TRBV5-1,.,TRBJ1-1,TGCGCCAGCAGCTGGGGTGGGAACACTGAAGCTTTCTTT,CASSWGGNTEAFF
.,TRBV27,.,TRBJ1-4,TGTGCCAGCAGTTATCTATCCGCTAATGAAAAACTGTTTTTT,CASSYLSANEKLFF
.,TRBV19,.,TRBJ2-3,TGTGCCAGCCTTCACGGTGACACCGATACGCAGTATTTT,CASLHGDTDTQYF
.,TRBV4-1,.,TRBJ1-6,TGCGCCAGCAGCCAAGTTGAGGGTTCACCCCTCCACTTT,CASSQVEGSPLHF
.,TRBV5-6,.,TRBJ2-4,TGTGCCAGTTTATTGGGAGGAGGGCAAAACATTCAGTACTTC,CASLLGGGQNIQYF
.,TRBV30,.,TRBJ1-1,TGTGCCTGGGAGGGCTCCCGCCCCGAAGCTTTCTTT,CAWEGSRPEAFF
once,TRBV3-1/TRBV3-2,.,TRBJ1-6,TGTGCCAGCAGCCCCGGGACGGCCCTTTGGTCACCCCTCCACTTT,CASSPGTALWSPLHF
once,TRBV27,.,TRBJ1-1,TGTGCCAGCAGCCACGGGCAGGGAACAAACACTGAAGCTTTCTTT,CASSHGQGTNTEAFF
.,TRBV28,TRBD2,TRBJ2-1,TGTGCCAGCAGTCTAGCGGGGGTGAATGAGCAGTTCTTC,CASSLAGVNEQFF
.,TRBV3-1/TRBV3-2,TRBD2,TRBJ2-7,TGTGCCAGCAGCCAAGATGGGCTAGCGGGAGGATACGAGCAGTACTTC,CASSQDGLAGGYEQYF
.,TRBV29-1,.,TRBJ2-4,TGCAGCGTTGAAGAGGGTTTTAGCAAAAACATTCAGTACTTC,CSVEEGFSKNIQYF
.,TRBV7-9,.,TRBJ1-2,TGTGCCAGCAGCTTAGGATTTAACTATGGCTACACCTTC,CASSLGFNYGYTF
.,TRBV18,.,TRBJ2-1,TGTGCCAGCTCACCGGGCGCGATCAACCTAATGTACAATGAGCAGTTCTTC,CASSPGAINLMYNEQFF
.,TRBV2,TRBD1,TRBJ2-7,TGTGCCAGCAGACTACAGGGGAGTAACTACGAGCAGTACTTC,CASRLQGSNYEQYF
.,TRBV28,.,TRBJ2-3,TGTGCCAGCAGTCTCCTGACTGTTCTCGCAGATACGCAGTATTTT,CASSLLTVLADTQYF
few,TRBV5-6,.,TRBJ1-2,TGTGCCAGCAGCTACGGGGGGTCCTATGGCTACACCTTC,CASSYGGSYGYTF
many,TRBV7-9,TRBD2,TRBJ2-7,TGTGCCAGCAGCCATCCTCGGACTAGCGGGGGTTACGAGCAGTACTTC,CASSHPRTSGGYEQYF
.,TRBV30,.,TRBJ1-6,TGTGCCTGGAGTGTAGTCCGGGGGTCCCTCCACTTT,CAWSVVRGSLHF
.,TRBV7-6,.,TRBJ2-7,TGTGCCAGCAGCTTAGGGACAGTCTACGAGCAGTACTTC,CASSLGTVYEQYF
.,TRBV11-2,TRBD1,TRBJ2-7,TGTGCCAGCACCCAAGGGGGCCCCTACGAGCAGTACTTC,CASTQGGPYEQYF
few,TRBV11-2,TRBD2,TRBJ2-1,TGTGCCAGCAGCTTAGTAGGGACTAGCTTCAATGAGCAGTTCTTC,CASSLVGTSFNEQFF
.,TRBV19,.,TRBJ1-5,TGTGCCAGTAGTATTTCCAGGAATAGCAATCAGCCCCAGCATTTT,CASSISRNSNQPQHF
.,TRBV12-3/TRBV12-4,.,TRBJ1-1,TGTGCCAGCACTCTAAGGGTTGAAGCTTTCTTT,CASTLRVEAFF